These 14 T cell receptor beta chains originate from one sample sequenced in a study of blood T cell repertoires in COVID-19. TCRdb keeps only in-frame clones here, not all; method: immunoSEQ multiplex PCR. This sample has fewer than 400,000 clones; about 87% occur once, and the top ten carry around 9.3%. Sequencing was carried out using PBMCs or T cells enriched from blood (not recorded which). These receptors originate from a woman in her forties or fifties who had recovered from COVID-19.

This clone was seen once. The V and J genes are TRBV7-2 and TRBJ1-6; TRBD1 agrees at 8 bases. The CDR3 is 16 residues long. Germline values: CDR1 SGHTA, CDR2 FQGNSA. The J segment lost 14 bases and the V segment lost 6 bases, leaving 18 bases of the junction unmatched. CDR3 amino acids: CASRPATTGARMSLHF. DNA for the CDR3: TGTGCCAGCAGGCCCGCGACGACAGGGGCCCGTATGTCCCTCCACTTT.

This clone was seen more than once but under ten times. The V gene is TRBV7-9, the J gene TRBJ1-6; a possible D gene is TRBD1 (6 bases). The CDR3 has 16 residues. V was pared by 5 bases and J by 7 bases, with 18 bases between. Germline-derived CDR1 and CDR2 are SEHNR and FQNEAQ (reference sequence). The CDR3 coding sequence is TGTGCCAGCAGCCGGAGGACAGTTGGGGGAAATTCACCCCTCCACTTT. Residues: CASSRRTVGGNSPLHF.

The rearrangement uses TRBV18 and TRBJ1-1; 7 bases fit TRBD1. There are 13 residues in the CDR3. CDR1 KGHSH and CDR2 LQKENI come from the germline V gene. The trim removed 4 bases at V and 4 bases at J, leaving 3 bases unmatched. The CDR3 loop is CASSRDRATEAFF. As DNA, the CDR3 is TGTGCCAGCTCACGTGACAGGGCCACTGAAGCTTTCTTT.

This clone has just a few counts. This specimen includes other DNA sequences encoding the same CDR3. The chain is built from TRBV5-1 and TRBJ1-1; D is undetermined. The CDR3 sequence is 14 residues long. Germline V gives CDR1 SGHRS, CDR2 YFSETQ. Trimming removed 0 bases at V and 1 base at J, with 7 bases between. The DNA for the CDR3 is TGCGCCAGCAGCTTGGACGCCGGGAACACTGAAGCTTTCTTT. Translated, it gives CASSLDAGNTEAFF.

This clone was counted a single time. The chain combines TRBV4-1 with TRBJ1-5, with 7 bases that match TRBD1. CDR1 and CDR2 (germline): MGHRA, YSYEKL. Losses at the gene ends were 0 bases for V and 9 bases for J; bases not matched to a gene: 5. This CDR3 has 14 residues. Written as DNA, the CDR3 is TGCGCCAGCAGCCAAGAACAGGGGCCCTGGCCCCAGCATTTT. It codes for CASSQEQGPWPQHF.

This clone appeared once. V is TRBV4-3 and J is TRBJ1-2, with TRBD1 identical over 8 bases. Germline V gene lookup returns CDR1 LGHNA and CDR2 YSLEER. J gave up 4 bases and V 7 bases, and 8 bases lay outside the gene matches. CDR3 length equals 14 residues. The CDR3 loop reads CASNPDRDGYGYTF. CDR3 in DNA: TGCGCCAGCAACCCGGACAGGGATGGCTATGGCTACACCTTC.

This sequence joins TRBV12-5 and TRBJ1-1; D remains ambiguous. CDR1 and CDR2 (germline): LGHNT, FRNRAP. The CDR3 has 15 residues. V was pared by 0 bases and J by 1 base, with 9 bases between. The CDR3 region has the DNA TGTGCTAGTGGTTTGGTACGGAGAGAGAACACTGAAGCTTTCTTT. Its protein product is CASGLVRRENTEAFF.

The chain uses TRBV25-1 and TRBJ1-2; TRBD1 aligns across 7 bases. Trimming at V came to 4 bases and at J to 6 bases, leaving 8 bases not matched to a gene. CDR1 and CDR2 (germline): MGHDK, SYGVNS. This CDR3 spans 14 amino acids. The CDR3 coding sequence is TGTGCCAGCAGTGTCCGGGACAGCAGAAATGGCTACACCTTC. This gives the protein CASSVRDSRNGYTF.

V gene TRBV13 combines with J gene TRBJ1-1; 7 bases are a match to TRBD1. Trimming cost V 2 bases and J 0 bases; bases outside gene matches: 9. Germline V gene data show CDR1 as PRHDT and CDR2 as FYEKMQ (reference sequence). The CDR3 runs to 17 residues. The CDR3 reads CASSLNRGVAMNTEAFF. The CDR3 DNA sequence: TGTGCCAGCAGCTTAAACAGGGGTGTCGCGATGAACACTGAAGCTTTCTTT.

The rearrangement uses TRBV3-1 (or the pseudogene TRBV3-2) and TRBJ2-5; 10 bases map to TRBD1. V was clipped by 4 bases and J by 10 bases; unmatched bases: 3. Germline V gene lookup returns CDR1 LGHDT and CDR2 YNNKEL (reference sequence). There are 12 residues in the CDR3. CDR3 DNA: TGTGCCAGCAGCCGGACAGGGGGGGACCAGTACTTC. Protein sequence: CASSRTGGDQYF.

The genes are TRBV2 and TRBJ1-6, with TRBD1 identical over 8 bases. In germline, CDR1 is SNHLY, CDR2 FYNNEI. This CDR3 spans 14 amino acids. V trimming: 9 bases; J trimming: 6 bases; junction bases outside the gene matches: 7. The CDR3 nucleotides are TGTGCCAGTCCGAGACAGGGGATTAATTCACCCCTCCACTTT. As protein: CASPRQGINSPLHF.

This chain links TRBV19 with TRBJ2-5, with D possibly TRBD2 on 5 matching bases. Germline CDR1 is LNHDA and CDR2 is SQIVND (reference sequence). Trimming cost V 3 bases and J 5 bases, with 13 bases left between them. CDR3 length equals 14 residues. The CDR3 nucleotides are TGTGCCAGTAGTATCGGAGCTACGGGGGAGACCCAGTACTTC. It translates to CASSIGATGETQYF.

The sample holds one count of this clone. The genes are TRBV7-2 and TRBJ2-5; 14 bases align to TRBD2. The CDR3 covers 17 residues. Trimming removed 3 bases from V and 2 bases from J; junction bases left unmatched: 5. Germline V gene sequence: CDR1 SGHTA, CDR2 FQGNSA. CDR3 sequence reads: CASSFGLAGGGQETQYF. CDR3 in DNA: TGTGCCAGCAGCTTTGGACTAGCGGGGGGTGGGCAAGAGACCCAGTACTTC.

The sample holds one count of this clone. The chain links TRBV10-1 to TRBJ1-2, with D tentatively TRBD1 (6 bases). Germline CDR1 is WNHNN and CDR2 is SYGVQD (reference sequence). The CDR3 sequence is 12 residues long. Trimming took 6 bases from V and 8 from J, leaving 13 bases between them. The CDR3 sequence: CASRLQGRGYTF. The CDR3, as DNA: TGCGCCAGCAGATTACAGGGTCGAGGCTACACCTTC.